This TCR beta chain was identified during a study of T cells after yellow fever vaccination. This CDR3 is built from 13 residues. Trimming took 7 bases from V and 1 from J, leaving 10 bases between them. This clonotype was observed at least ten times. Using its own MiXCR run on the 5' RACE reads, TCRdb lists one record per CDR3 protein. The sample lists roughly 50,000 distinct CDR3 sequences, about 7.9% occurring once. The material was CD8+ T cells sorted from PBMCs, obtained more than 14 days after the first yellow fever vaccination. This sequence joins TRBV12-3 or TRBV12-4 and TRBJ2-5, with D hard to call. This clonotype was obtained from a man between 18 and 35 years old who received the YFV17D yellow fever vaccine. The CDR3, as DNA: TGTGCCAGCACCCCGACGGCCCAAGAGACCCAGTACTTC. This gives the protein CASTPTAQETQYF.